Listed below are T cell receptor beta chains from one sample, sequenced in a study of T cell responses to AZD1222 COVID-19 vaccine. Here immunoSEQ multiplex PCR was the method, and the copy in TCRdb shows in-frame clones only, minus some. The sample lists about 55,000 clones; around 92% were seen once. The material was peripheral blood, obtained on day 0 of AZD1222 vaccination. The source of these receptors is an adult in good health. The CDR3 runs from the conserved cysteine through the conserved F or W. The order of the fields is CDR3 protein, CDR3 DNA, clone size, J gene, D gene, V gene. The D gene is left open where the match is weak. Expanded clones are given a class, and other clones once, few, many or no size at all.

CASSLGVVTEAFF,TGTGCCAGCAGTTTAGGAGTGGTCACTGAAGCTTTCTTT,NA,TRBJ1-1,NA,TRBV6-2/TRBV6-3
CASSVRQGYGYTF,TGTGCCAGCAGTGTTCGACAGGGGTATGGCTACACCTTC,NA,TRBJ1-2,TRBD1,TRBV12-3/TRBV12-4
CASSQVPQTSGTYNEQFF,TGTGCCAGCAGCCAAGTCCCCCAGACTAGCGGGACGTACAATGAGCAGTTCTTC,NA,TRBJ2-1,TRBD2,TRBV4-2
CASSGGTRDEKLFF,TGTGCCAGCAGTGGAGGGACCCGGGATGAAAAACTGTTTTTT,NA,TRBJ1-4,NA,TRBV2
CASSPIEGGYEQYF,TGTGCCAGCTCACCAATTGAAGGGGGCTACGAGCAGTACTTC,NA,TRBJ2-7,NA,TRBV18
CAIGRTNTGELFF,TGTGCCATTGGGCGGACGAACACCGGGGAGCTGTTTTTT,NA,TRBJ2-2,NA,TRBV10-3
CAISESFTSGRREQFF,TGTGCCATCAGTGAGTCATTCACTAGCGGGAGGAGAGAGCAGTTCTTC,NA,TRBJ2-1,TRBD2,TRBV10-3
CASSQVAFGGISYNEQFF,TGTGCCAGCAGCCAAGTGGCGTTCGGGGGGATATCCTACAATGAGCAGTTCTTC,once,TRBJ2-1,TRBD2,TRBV3-1/TRBV3-2
CASSFSGEETQYF,TGTGCCAGCAGCTTCAGCGGGGAAGAGACCCAGTACTTC,NA,TRBJ2-5,TRBD2,TRBV11-2
CASSLTGGAFNEKLFF,TGTGCCAGCAGTTTGACAGGGGGCGCTTTTAATGAAAAACTGTTTTTT,NA,TRBJ1-4,TRBD1,TRBV28
CASSLNRWNEQFF,TGTGCCAGCAGTTTAAACCGTTGGAATGAGCAGTTCTTC,few,TRBJ2-1,NA,TRBV12-3/TRBV12-4
CASSSGLAGVGWTDTQYF,TGTGCCAGCAGCTCGGGACTAGCGGGAGTCGGATGGACAGATACGCAGTATTTT,NA,TRBJ2-3,TRBD2,TRBV7-9
CASSPTDRTNEKLFF,TGTGCCAGCAGCCCCACCGACAGAACCAATGAAAAACTGTTTTTT,NA,TRBJ1-4,NA,TRBV5-4
CASSPGGRHQPQHF,TGTGCCAGCAGTCCAGGGGGTCGGCATCAGCCCCAGCATTTT,NA,TRBJ1-5,TRBD1,TRBV6-5
CASNKGTLYGYTF,TGTGCCAGCAACAAAGGGACTCTATATGGCTACACCTTC,NA,TRBJ1-2,NA,TRBV5-4